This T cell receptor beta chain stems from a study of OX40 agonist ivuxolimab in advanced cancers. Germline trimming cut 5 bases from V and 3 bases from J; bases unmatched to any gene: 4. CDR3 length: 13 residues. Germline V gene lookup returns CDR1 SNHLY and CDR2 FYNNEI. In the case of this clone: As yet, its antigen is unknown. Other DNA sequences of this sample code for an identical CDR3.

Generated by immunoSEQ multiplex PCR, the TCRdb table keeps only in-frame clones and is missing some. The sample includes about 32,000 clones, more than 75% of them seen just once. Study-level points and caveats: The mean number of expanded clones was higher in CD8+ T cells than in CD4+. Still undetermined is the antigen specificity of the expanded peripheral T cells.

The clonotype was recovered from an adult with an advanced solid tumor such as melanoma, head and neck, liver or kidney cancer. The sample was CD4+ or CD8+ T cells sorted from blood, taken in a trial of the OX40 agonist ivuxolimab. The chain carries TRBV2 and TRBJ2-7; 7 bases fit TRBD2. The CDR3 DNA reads TGTGCCAGCAGTCAGACTAGCCTCTACGAGCAGTACTTC. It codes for CASSQTSLYEQYF.